The 16 T cell receptor beta chains listed next were all sequenced from one sample in a study of shared clonotypes between healthy human individuals. Using immunoSEQ multiplex PCR, the repertoire was profiled, and TCRdb retains in-frame clones only, with some absent. In the table there are 180,000 or so clones, 80% to 95% of which are singletons. Sample: naive CD4+ T cells sorted from blood. This sample's subset: CD45RA+ positively selected. These receptors were collected from a woman aged 25 to 39 in good health.

The chain carries TRBV5-1 and TRBJ1-4; 7 nucleotides match TRBD1. With V trimmed by 4 bases and J by 8 bases, 8 bases remained unmatched. Looked up from germline, CDR1 is SGHRS and CDR2 is YFSETQ. The CDR3 is 14 residues long. CDR3: CASSLDRLEEKLFF. In DNA, the CDR3 is TGCGCCAGCAGCCTGGACAGGCTCGAGGAAAAACTGTTTTTT.

V is TRBV5-6 and J is TRBJ1-1; TRBD1 is a possible D gene (6 bases). The CDR3 totals 12 residues. Germline CDR1 SGHDT, CDR2 YYEEEE. Trimming cost V 1 base and J 6 bases, with 7 bases left between them. The CDR3 nucleotides read TGTGCCAGCAGCTTGCGGACAGCTGAAGCTTTCTTT. It translates to CASSLRTAEAFF.

V is TRBV10-3 and J is TRBJ2-1; 15 nucleotides match TRBD2. The V gene's germline CDR1 is ENHRY and CDR2 SYGVKD. The length of the CDR3 is 13 residues. V lost 10 bases and J lost 10; bases outside the gene matches: 5. CDR3 sequence: CASGLAGGNEQFF. The CDR3 coding sequence is TGTGCCAGCGGACTAGCGGGAGGGAACGAGCAGTTCTTC.

The V gene is TRBV28, the J gene TRBJ1-2; 7 bases map to TRBD1. This CDR3 is built from 13 residues. V shed 6 bases and J 4 bases; nucleotides not matched to a gene: 5. Germline V gene lookup returns CDR1 MDHEN and CDR2 SYDVKM. Here the CDR3 DNA reads TGTGCCAGCAGCCAGACAGGGTTCTATGGCTACACCTTC. This translates into CASSQTGFYGYTF.

V and J are TRBV6-6 and TRBJ2-1; 7 bases map to TRBD1. The CDR3 sequence is 14 residues long. Germline V gene sequence: CDR1 MNHNY, CDR2 SVGAGI (reference sequence). V lost 4 bases, J lost 5 bases, and 5 bases stayed unmatched. CDR3 bases: TGTGCCAGCAGTTCGACAGGGAATCACAATGAGCAGTTCTTC. Translated: CASSSTGNHNEQFF.

The rearrangement uses TRBV7-9 and TRBJ2-7; 8 bases are a match to TRBD1. Trimming cost V 5 bases and J 3 bases; bases outside gene matches: 6. This CDR3 comprises 14 residues. CDR1 and CDR2 (germline): SEHNR, FQNEAQ (reference sequence). The chain's CDR3 is CASSLGQGDYEQYF. The CDR3 DNA is TGTGCCAGCAGCCTCGGACAGGGAGACTACGAGCAGTACTTC.

The V call is TRBV7-9, the J call TRBJ2-3; D remains unclear. The germline V gene encodes CDR1 SEHNR and CDR2 FQNEAQ (reference sequence). V gave up 4 bases and J gave up 4 bases, with 3 bases separating them. The length of the CDR3 is 11 residues. CDR3 residues: CASSSSDTQYF. The CDR3 DNA is TGTGCCAGCAGCTCGTCAGATACGCAGTATTTT. The whole variable domain, filled in from reference TRBV7-9 and TRBJ2-3, reads DTGVSQNPRHKITKRGQNVTFRCDPISEHNRLYWYRQTLGQGPEFLTYFQNEAQLEKSRLLSDRFSAERPKGSFSTLEIQRTEQGDSAMYLCASSSSDTQYFGPGTRLTVL.

The chain couples TRBV5-1 to TRBJ2-6, with D possibly matching TRBD1 (6 bases). Germline lookup yields CDR1 SGHRS and CDR2 YFSETQ. This CDR3 is 15 amino acids long. Trimming left V 4 bases short and J 4 bases short, with 12 bases between. As DNA, the CDR3 is TGCGCCAGCAGCAACAGGGTAGAAGGGGCCAACGTCCTGACTTTC. Amino acids: CASSNRVEGANVLTF.

This clone appeared a few times. This chain uses TRBV5-1 with TRBJ1-1, with D uncertain. The germline V and J ends were trimmed by 5 bases and 1 base, with 12 bases remaining between them. This CDR3 comprises 14 residues. Germline assignment: CDR1 SGHRS and CDR2 YFSETQ. Written as DNA, the CDR3 is TGCGCCAGCAGTCGGATAGGGTCGAACACTGAAGCTTTCTTT. It yields the protein CASSRIGSNTEAFF.

The chain carries TRBV28 and TRBJ1-2; no definite D call. The V end lost 7 bases, the J end lost 5 bases, and 17 bases lay between the germline ends. CDR3 size: 14 residues. Germline values: CDR1 MDHEN, CDR2 SYDVKM. CDR3: CASNPLGFGYGYTF. The CDR3 coding sequence is TGTGCCAGCAATCCGTTGGGGTTTGGGTATGGCTACACCTTC.

The chain carries TRBV5-3 and TRBJ2-7; TRBD2 matches at 11 bases. TRBV5-3 is identified as an open reading frame with a role that is uncertain. The CDR3 totals 15 residues. Losses at the gene ends were 8 bases for V and 2 bases for J; bases not matched to a gene: 9. The DNA of the CDR3 is TGTGCCAGCAGCCGGCCGGGACTAGCGGCCTACGAGCAGTACTTC. Translation: CASSRPGLAAYEQYF.

This clone was seen a single time. The chain carries TRBV5-1 and TRBJ2-7, with 7 bases identical to TRBD2. The trim removed 2 bases at V and 0 bases at J, leaving 11 bases unmatched. There are 17 residues in the CDR3. The V gene's germline CDR1 is SGHRS and CDR2 YFSETQ. CDR3 nucleotides: TGCGCCAGCAGCTTCGTGCGGGGGACCAACCGCTCCTACGAGCAGTACTTC. Its translation is CASSFVRGTNRSYEQYF. The full variable domain, with the rest looked up from reference TRBV5-1 and TRBJ2-7, is KAGVTQTPRYLIKTRGQQVTLSCSPISGHRSVSWYQQTPGQGLQFLFEYFSETQRNKGNFPGRFSGRQFSNSRSEMNVSTLELGDSALYLCASSFVRGTNRSYEQYFGPGTRLTVT.

The V call is TRBV23-1, the J call TRBJ2-7; 12 nucleotides line up with TRBD2. TRBV23-1 falls under the ORF class, with uncertain function. This CDR3 region has 20 residues. V trimming: 0 bases; J trimming: 0 bases; junction bases outside the gene matches: 12. The CDR3 nucleotides read TGCGCCAGCAGTCAATCTGGGGTGGCTAGCGGGAGGGCCAGCTCCTACGAGCAGTACTTC. It yields the protein CASSQSGVASGRASSYEQYF.

The gene calls are TRBV28 and TRBJ2-7; D is possibly TRBD1 (7 bases). The CDR3 spans 17 residues. Germline assignment: CDR1 MDHEN and CDR2 SYDVKM. V dropped 2 bases and J dropped 0 bases, with 17 bases sitting between them. CDR3 loop: CASSLRGDSFFSYEQYF. The CDR3 DNA sequence: TGTGCCAGCAGTTTAAGGGGGGACAGCTTTTTCTCCTACGAGCAGTACTTC.

The chain recombines TRBV10-2 with TRBJ1-2; 7 nucleotides align to TRBD1. This CDR3 spans 13 amino acids. Trimming took 4 bases from V and 7 from J; bases not matched to a gene: 6. Germline values: CDR1 WSHSY, CDR2 SAAADI. The CDR3 sequence is CASSATGEGGYTF. The CDR3 DNA follows: TGCGCCAGCAGTGCCACAGGGGAGGGTGGCTACACCTTC.

The chain employs TRBV19 and TRBJ1-1, with unresolved D. The CDR3 is 12 residues long. Germline CDR1 reads LNHDA; CDR2 reads SQIVND (reference sequence). V lost 4 bases and J 1 base, leaving 4 bases between the germline ends. Here the CDR3 DNA reads TGTGCCAGTAGTAACAGGAACACTGAAGCTTTCTTT. Its protein product is CASSNRNTEAFF.